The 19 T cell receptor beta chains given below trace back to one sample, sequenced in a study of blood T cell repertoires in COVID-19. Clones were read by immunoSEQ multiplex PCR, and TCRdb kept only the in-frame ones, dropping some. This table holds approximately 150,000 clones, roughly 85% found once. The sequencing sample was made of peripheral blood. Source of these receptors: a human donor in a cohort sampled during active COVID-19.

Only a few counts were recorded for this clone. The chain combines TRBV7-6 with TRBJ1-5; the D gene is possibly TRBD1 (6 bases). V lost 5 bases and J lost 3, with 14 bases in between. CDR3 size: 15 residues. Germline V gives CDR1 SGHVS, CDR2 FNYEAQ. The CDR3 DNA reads TGTGCCAGCAGCCCCAACGGGGGGCTCAATCAGCCCCAGCATTTT. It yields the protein CASSPNGGLNQPQHF.

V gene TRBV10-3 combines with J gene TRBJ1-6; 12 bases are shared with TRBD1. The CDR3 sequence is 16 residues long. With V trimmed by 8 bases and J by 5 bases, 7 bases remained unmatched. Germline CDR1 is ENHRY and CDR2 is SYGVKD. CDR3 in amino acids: CAIGDRGPIDNSPLHF. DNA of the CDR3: TGTGCCATCGGGGACAGGGGGCCGATCGATAATTCACCCCTCCACTTT.

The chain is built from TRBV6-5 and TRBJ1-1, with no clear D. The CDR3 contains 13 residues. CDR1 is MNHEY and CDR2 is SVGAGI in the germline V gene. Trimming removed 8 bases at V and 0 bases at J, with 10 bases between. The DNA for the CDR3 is TGTGCCAGCCTTACAGATCTGAACACTGAAGCTTTCTTT. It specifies CASLTDLNTEAFF.

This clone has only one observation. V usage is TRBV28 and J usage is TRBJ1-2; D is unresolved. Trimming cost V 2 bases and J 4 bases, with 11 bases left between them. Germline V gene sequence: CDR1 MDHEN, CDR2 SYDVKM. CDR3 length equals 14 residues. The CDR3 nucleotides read TGTGCCAGCAGTTTAAGTGGTACTGGCTATGGCTACACCTTC. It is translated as CASSLSGTGYGYTF.

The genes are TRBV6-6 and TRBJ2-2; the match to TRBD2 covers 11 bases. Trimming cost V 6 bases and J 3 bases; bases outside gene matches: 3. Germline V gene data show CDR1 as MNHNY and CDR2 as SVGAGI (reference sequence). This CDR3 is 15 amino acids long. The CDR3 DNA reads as TGTGCCAGCAGGGATAGCGGGGGGGACACCGGGGAGCTGTTTTTT. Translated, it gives CASRDSGGDTGELFF.

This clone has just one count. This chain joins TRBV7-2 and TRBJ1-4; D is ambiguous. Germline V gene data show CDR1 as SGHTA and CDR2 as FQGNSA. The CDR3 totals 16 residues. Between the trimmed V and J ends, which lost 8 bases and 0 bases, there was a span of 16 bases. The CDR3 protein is CASSAREEATNEKLFF. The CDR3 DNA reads TGTGCCAGCTCCGCGCGCGAGGAAGCAACTAATGAAAAACTGTTTTTT.

CDR3 sequence: CASSNYNEQFF. CDR3 sequence (DNA): TGTGCCAGCAGCAACTACAATGAGCAGTTCTTC. This chain links TRBV27 with TRBJ2-1; no reliable D call. V lost 6 bases to trimming and J lost 3 bases, with 3 bases between them. The CDR3 runs 11 residues. CDR1 and CDR2 from the germline V gene are MNHEY and SMNVEV (reference sequence).

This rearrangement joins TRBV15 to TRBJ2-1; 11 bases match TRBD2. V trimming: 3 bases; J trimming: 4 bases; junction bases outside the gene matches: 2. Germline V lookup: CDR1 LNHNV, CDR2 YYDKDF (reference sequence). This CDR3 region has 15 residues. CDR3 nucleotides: TGTGCCACCAGCAGGGGACTAGCGGTTTACAATGAGCAGTTCTTC. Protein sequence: CATSRGLAVYNEQFF. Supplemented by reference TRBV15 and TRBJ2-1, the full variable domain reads DAMVIQNPRYQVTQFGKPVTLSCSQTLNHNVMYWYQQKSSQAPKLLFHYYDKDFNNEADTPDNFQSRRPNTSFCFLDIRSPGLGDTAMYLCATSRGLAVYNEQFFGPGTRLTVL.

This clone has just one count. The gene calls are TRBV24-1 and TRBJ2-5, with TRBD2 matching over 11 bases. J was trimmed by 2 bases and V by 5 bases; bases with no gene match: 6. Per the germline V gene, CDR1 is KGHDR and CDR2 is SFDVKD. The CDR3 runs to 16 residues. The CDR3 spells CATSGPTSGAQETQYF. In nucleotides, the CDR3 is TGTGCCACCAGTGGCCCGACTAGCGGGGCGCAAGAGACCCAGTACTTC.

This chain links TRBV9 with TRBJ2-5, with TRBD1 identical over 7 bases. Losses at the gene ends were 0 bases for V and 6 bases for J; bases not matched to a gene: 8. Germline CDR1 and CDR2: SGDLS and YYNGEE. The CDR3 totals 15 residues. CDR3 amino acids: CASSVGKGGAQTQYF. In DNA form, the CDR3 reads TGTGCCAGCAGCGTAGGTAAAGGGGGCGCTCAGACCCAGTACTTC.

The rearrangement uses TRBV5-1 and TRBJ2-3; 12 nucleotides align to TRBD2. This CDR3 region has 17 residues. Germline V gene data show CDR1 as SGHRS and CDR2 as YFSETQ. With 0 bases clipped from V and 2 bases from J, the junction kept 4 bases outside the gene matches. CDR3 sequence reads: CASSLAPSGGATDTQYF. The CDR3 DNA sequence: TGCGCCAGCAGCTTGGCCCCTAGCGGGGGGGCCACAGATACGCAGTATTTT.

CDR3 nucleotide sequence: TGTGCCAGCAGCCTATATACTAGCGGGTCTAACAATGAGCAGTTCTTC. Amino acid sequence: CASSLYTSGSNNEQFF. This chain links TRBV6-6 with TRBJ2-1; 9 bases match TRBD2. Trimming cost V 6 bases and J 5 bases; bases outside gene matches: 11. The CDR3 has 16 amino acids. CDR1 is MNHNY and CDR2 is SVGAGI in the germline V gene (reference sequence).

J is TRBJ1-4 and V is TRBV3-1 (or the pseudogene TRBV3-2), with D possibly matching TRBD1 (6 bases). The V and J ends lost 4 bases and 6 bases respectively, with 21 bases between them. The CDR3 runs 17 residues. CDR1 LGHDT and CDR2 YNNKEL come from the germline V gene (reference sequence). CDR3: CASSPWGGAGPDEKLFF. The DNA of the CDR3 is TGTGCCAGCAGCCCCTGGGGGGGGGCAGGGCCGGATGAAAAACTGTTTTTT.

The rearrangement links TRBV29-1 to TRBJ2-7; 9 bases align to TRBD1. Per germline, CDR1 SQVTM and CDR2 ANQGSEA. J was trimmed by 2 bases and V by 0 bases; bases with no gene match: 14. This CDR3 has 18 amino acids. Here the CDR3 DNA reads TGCAGCGTTGAAGAGGACAGGGGCCCTCCAAAAAGACCCTACGAGCAGTACTTC. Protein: CSVEEDRGPPKRPYEQYF.

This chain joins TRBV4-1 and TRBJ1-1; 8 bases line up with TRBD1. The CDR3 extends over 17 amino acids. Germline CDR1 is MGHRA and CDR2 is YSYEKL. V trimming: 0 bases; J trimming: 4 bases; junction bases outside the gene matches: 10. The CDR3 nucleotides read TGCGCCAGCAGCCAAGACAGGGCCAGGGGGCCGGGCACTGAAGCTTTCTTT. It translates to CASSQDRARGPGTEAFF.

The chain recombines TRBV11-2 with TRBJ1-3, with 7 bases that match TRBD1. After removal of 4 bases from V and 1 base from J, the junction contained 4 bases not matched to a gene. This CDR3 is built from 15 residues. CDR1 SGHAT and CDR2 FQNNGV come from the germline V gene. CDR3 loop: CASSYPTGSGNTIYF. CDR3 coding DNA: TGTGCCAGCAGCTATCCGACAGGGTCTGGAAACACCATATATTTT.

In DNA, the CDR3 is TGTGCCAGCAATCTCGGAGGGGGCTATGGAGCTTTCTTT. Encoded protein: CASNLGGGYGAFF. The chain uses TRBV5-8 and TRBJ1-1; 7 bases map to TRBD1. There are 13 residues in the CDR3. Germline V gene sequence: CDR1 SGHTS, CDR2 YDEGEE. The V gene end was trimmed by 6 bases and the J gene end by 10 bases; junction bases not matched to a gene: 12. The full variable domain, its missing parts supplied by reference TRBV5-8 and TRBJ1-1, is EAGVTQSPTHLIKTRGQQATLRCSPISGHTSVYWYQQALGLGLQFLLWYDEGEERNRGNFPPRFSGRQFPNYSSELNVNALELEDSALYLCASNLGGGYGAFFGQGTRLTVV.

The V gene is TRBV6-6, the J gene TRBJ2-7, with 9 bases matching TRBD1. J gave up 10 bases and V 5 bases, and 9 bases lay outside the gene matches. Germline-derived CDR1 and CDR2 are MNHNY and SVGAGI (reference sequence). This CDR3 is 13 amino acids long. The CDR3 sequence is CASSNRDREGQYF. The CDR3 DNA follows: TGTGCCAGCAGTAACCGGGACAGGGAAGGTCAGTACTTC.

This CDR3 is CASSPSTLAGAGKYF. CDR3 sequence (DNA): TGTGCCAGCAGCCCTAGCACCCTAGCGGGAGCAGGGAAGTATTTT. The chain is built from TRBV7-9 and TRBJ2-3, with 10 bases fitting TRBD2. V lost 5 bases, J lost 13 bases, and 15 bases stayed unmatched. This CDR3 has 15 amino acids. Germline CDR1 SEHNR, CDR2 FQNEAQ (reference sequence).